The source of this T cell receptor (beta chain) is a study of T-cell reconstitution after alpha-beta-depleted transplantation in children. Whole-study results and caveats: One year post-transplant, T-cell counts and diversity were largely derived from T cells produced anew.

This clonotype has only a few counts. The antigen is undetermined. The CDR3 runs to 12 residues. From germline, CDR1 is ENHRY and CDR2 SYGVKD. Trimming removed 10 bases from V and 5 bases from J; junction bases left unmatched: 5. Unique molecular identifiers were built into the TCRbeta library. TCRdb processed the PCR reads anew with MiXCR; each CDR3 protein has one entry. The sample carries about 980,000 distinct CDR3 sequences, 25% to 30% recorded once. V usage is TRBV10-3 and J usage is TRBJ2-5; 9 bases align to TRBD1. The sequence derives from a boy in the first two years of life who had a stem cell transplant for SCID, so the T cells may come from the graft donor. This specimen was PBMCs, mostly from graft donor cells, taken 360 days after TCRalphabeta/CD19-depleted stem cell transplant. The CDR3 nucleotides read TGTGCCACTGGACAGGGGAGGGAGACCCAGTACTTC. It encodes CATGQGRETQYF.